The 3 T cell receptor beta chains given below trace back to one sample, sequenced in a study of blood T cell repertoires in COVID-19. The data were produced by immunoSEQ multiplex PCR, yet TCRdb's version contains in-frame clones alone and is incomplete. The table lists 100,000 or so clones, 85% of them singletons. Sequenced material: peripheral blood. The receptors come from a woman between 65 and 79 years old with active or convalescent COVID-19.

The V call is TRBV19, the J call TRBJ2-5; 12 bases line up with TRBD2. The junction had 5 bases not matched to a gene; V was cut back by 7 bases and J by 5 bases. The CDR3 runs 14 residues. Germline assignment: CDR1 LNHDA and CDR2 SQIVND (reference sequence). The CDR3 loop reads CASTRLAGEETQYF. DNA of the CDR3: TGTGCCAGTACCCGACTAGCGGGGGAGGAGACCCAGTACTTC. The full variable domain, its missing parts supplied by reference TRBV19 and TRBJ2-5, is DGGITQSPKYLFRKEGQNVTLSCEQNLNHDAMYWYRQDPGQGLRLIYYSQIVNDFQKGDIAEGYSVSREKKESFPLTVTSAQKNPTAFYLCASTRLAGEETQYFGPGTRLLVL.

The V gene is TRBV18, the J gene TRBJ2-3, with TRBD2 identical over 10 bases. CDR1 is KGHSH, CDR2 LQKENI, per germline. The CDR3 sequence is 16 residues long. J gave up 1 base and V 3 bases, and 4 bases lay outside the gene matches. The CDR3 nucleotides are TGTGCCAGCTCACCCTTTAGCGGGGGGCGCACAGATACGCAGTATTTT. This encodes CASSPFSGGRTDTQYF.

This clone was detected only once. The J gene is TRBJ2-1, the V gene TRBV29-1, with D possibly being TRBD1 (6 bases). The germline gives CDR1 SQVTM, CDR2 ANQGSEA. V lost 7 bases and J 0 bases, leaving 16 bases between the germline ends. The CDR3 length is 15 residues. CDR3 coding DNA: TGCAGCGCAAAATGGGACACTGGCTCCTACAATGAGCAGTTCTTC. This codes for CSAKWDTGSYNEQFF.